These T cell receptor beta chains were read from a single sample in a study of cytomegalovirus exposure and HLA in healthy donors. Here immunoSEQ multiplex PCR was the method, and the copy in TCRdb shows in-frame clones only, minus some. Recorded for this sample: approximately 72,000 clones. Specimen: PBMCs. These receptors were collected from a woman in her thirties or forties in good health and CMV-seropositive. Both conserved end residues are part of each CDR3. The D gene is left open where the match is weak.

>TRBJ2-7|TRBV11-2|.
TGTGCCAGCAGCTTAGGTTTCAGGGGGGTCTACGAGCAGTACTTC
CASSLGFRGVYEQYF
>TRBJ2-1|TRBV5-5|.
TGTGCCAGCAGCTCCCGGGGAGAGAATGAGCAGTTCTTC
CASSSRGENEQFF
>TRBJ1-5|TRBV28|.
TGTGCCAGCAGTTTAGGGAGCTACTATCAGCCCCAGCATTTT
CASSLGSYYQPQHF
>TRBJ1-1|TRBV7-3|TRBD1
TGTGCCAGCAGCTTAACAGGGGGCGACACTGAAGCTTTCTTT
CASSLTGGDTEAFF
>TRBJ2-1|TRBV28|.
TGTGCCAGCAGTTTGCGTAGCGGTGAGCAGTTCTTC
CASSLRSGEQFF
>TRBJ2-3|TRBV14|TRBD2
TGTGCCAGCAGCCAAGTAGCGGGATGGGGGTCAGATACGCAGTATTTT
CASSQVAGWGSDTQYF
>TRBJ2-3|TRBV11-2|TRBD2
TGTGCCAGCAGCCCAACGGCTGCGGGAGGTAGCACAGATACGCAGTATTTT
CASSPTAAGGSTDTQYF
>TRBJ2-7|TRBV18|TRBD2
TGTGCCAGCTCACCACCGGACGGGAGGTGGAACGAGCAGTACTTC
CASSPPDGRWNEQYF
>TRBJ1-2|TRBV6-1|TRBD1
TGTGCCAGCAGTGAACTACAGGGGCCGTTTAGGTACACCTTC
CASSELQGPFRYTF
>TRBJ1-2|TRBV28|.
TGTGCCAGCAGTTTGATACAGGCCGACTATGGCTACACCTTC
CASSLIQADYGYTF
>TRBJ1-2|TRBV28|.
TGTGCCAGCAGTCCAGGGGCCGGCTACACCTTC
CASSPGAGYTF
>TRBJ1-2|TRBV12-5|TRBD1
TGTGCTAGTGGTTTTACCCGAGGGGGCCTGCTTAAAACGGACTATGGCTACACCTTC
CASGFTRGGLLKTDYGYTF
>TRBJ2-7|TRBV5-6|.
TGTGCCAGCAGCAGCCGGGATTGGTACGGGACCTACGAGCAGTACTTC
CASSSRDWYGTYEQYF
>TRBJ1-2|TRBV19|.
TGTGCCAGTAGTGTGACAGGTGAGGATGGCTACACCTTC
CASSVTGEDGYTF
>TRBJ1-5|TRBV4-1|.
TGCGCCAGCAGCCTGGAGCGGGATCAGCCCCAGCATTTT
CASSLERDQPQHF
>TRBJ1-1|TRBV2|.
TGTGCCAGCAGTGAAAGGCAGGGTAACACTGAAGCTTTCTTT
CASSERQGNTEAFF
>TRBJ2-5|TRBV7-9|TRBD1
TGTGCCAGCAGCTCGACAGGGGCTGGGACCCAGTACTTC
CASSSTGAGTQYF
>TRBJ1-5|TRBV25-1|.
TGTGCCAGCAGCCACAGCGCGGGACGACAGCCCCAGCATTTT
CASSHSAGRQPQHF
>TRBJ2-1|TRBV11-2|.
TGTGCCAGCAGCTTAGGGCTGTCGCAGTTCTTC
CASSLGLSQFF
>TRBJ1-1|TRBV11-2|TRBD1
TGTGCCAGTAGCTTCGACAGGGGGATCGAAGCTTTCTTT
CASSFDRGIEAFF
>TRBJ2-7|TRBV7-2|TRBD1
TGTGCCAGCAGCCCCGGGACAGGGGCCCACGAGCAGTACTTC
CASSPGTGAHEQYF
>TRBJ2-3|TRBV7-2|.
TGTGCCAGCAGCACATGGGGGCGGTCCTTTACAGATACGCAGTATTTT
CASSTWGRSFTDTQYF
>TRBJ2-7|TRBV5-1|TRBD2
TGCGCCAGCAGCTTGACTAGCGGGGGAAGCTCCTACGAGCAGTACTTC
CASSLTSGGSSYEQYF
>TRBJ1-2|TRBV7-3|.
TGTGCCAGCAGCTTAACTGGGGCAGCGTCCTATGGCTACACCTTC
CASSLTGAASYGYTF
>TRBJ2-7|TRBV7-8|.
TGTGCCAGCAGGGCCGGGGGACCAGACTACGAGCAGTACTTC
CASRAGGPDYEQYF
>TRBJ2-3|TRBV19|.
TGTGCCAGTAGTATTGGAGGGGGCATGGGCACAGATACGCAGTATTTT
CASSIGGGMGTDTQYF
>TRBJ1-6|TRBV19|.
TGTGCCAGTAGTATAGGGGGAGGGGGTCGATCACCCCTCCACTTT
CASSIGGGGRSPLHF
>TRBJ2-5|TRBV6-1|TRBD1
TGTGCCAGCAGAACAGGGGGCGTGTCCCTGGAGACCCAGTACTTC
CASRTGGVSLETQYF
>TRBJ1-1|TRBV5-1|TRBD1
TGCGCCAGCAGCCCCACAGGGGGTGACACTGAAGCTTTCTTT
CASSPTGGDTEAFF
>TRBJ2-2|TRBV5-4|TRBD2
TGTGCCAGCAGCCCAGGACTAGCGGGGGTTACCGGGGAGCTGTTTTTT
CASSPGLAGVTGELFF
>TRBJ2-7|TRBV5-1|TRBD2
TGCGCCAGCAGCTCCCCTAGGACTAGCGGGAGTAGCTACGAGCAGTACTTC
CASSSPRTSGSSYEQYF
>TRBJ2-3|TRBV5-6|TRBD2
TGTGCCAGCAGTTTAGCGGGGAGGGGTTTAGATACGCAGTATTTT
CASSLAGRGLDTQYF
>TRBJ1-2|TRBV6-5|TRBD1
TGTGCCAGCAGTTACTTTCTTGGGACAGGGTTTGGCTACACCTTC
CASSYFLGTGFGYTF
>TRBJ1-3|TRBV14|.
TGTGCCAGCAGCCAAGATCGCTACTCTGGAGACACCATATATTTT
CASSQDRYSGDTIYF
>TRBJ1-4|TRBV15|.
TGTGCCACCAGCAGTGGGGGCCTTGAAATTGAAAAACTGTTTTTT
CATSSGGLEIEKLFF
>TRBJ2-3|TRBV5-4|TRBD2
TGTGCCAGCAGCTTGGAACTAGCGGGGGGGCGAGGGCAGTATTTT
CASSLELAGGRGQYF
>TRBJ2-2|TRBV5-1|TRBD2
TGCGCCAGCAGCTTGGAGGGACTAGCGGGAATCTCGAACACCGGGGAGCTGTTTTTT
CASSLEGLAGISNTGELFF
>TRBJ1-2|TRBV25-1|.
TGTGCCAGCAGTTTCCAGGACGGGAATAACTATGGCTACACCTTC
CASSFQDGNNYGYTF
>TRBJ1-2|TRBV5-1|.
TGCGCCAGCAGCTTGGTTAGCAGCGTGAACTATGGCTACACCTTC
CASSLVSSVNYGYTF
>TRBJ2-7|TRBV5-1|TRBD1
TGCGCCAGCAGCTTCGGAGGACAGGGGGCCTACGAGCAGTACTTC
CASSFGGQGAYEQYF
>TRBJ2-7|TRBV11-3|.
TGTGCCAGCAGCTTCCCACCGAGCTCCTACGAGCAGTACTTC
CASSFPPSSYEQYF
>TRBJ1-1|TRBV4-1|.
TGCGCCAGCAGCCGAGGGACGGGAGAGGGTACTGAAGCTTTCTTT
CASSRGTGEGTEAFF
>TRBJ2-1|TRBV7-3|.
TGTGCCAGCAGCTCCGGGGGTTACAATGAGCAGTTCTTC
CASSSGGYNEQFF
>TRBJ1-4|TRBV30|.
TGTGCCTGGAGTGGGGCAACAACTAATGAAAAACTGTTTTTT
CAWSGATTNEKLFF
>TRBJ2-7|TRBV18|TRBD2
TGTGCCAGCTCACCACCGCTCTATGACGGGAGGAGCTCCTACGAGCAGTACTTC
CASSPPLYDGRSSYEQYF
>TRBJ2-2|TRBV7-6|.
TGTGCCAGCAGCTTAAGACTCTCCGGGGAGCTGTTTTTT
CASSLRLSGELFF
>TRBJ1-4|TRBV19|TRBD1
TGTGCCAGTAGTACGCGACAGGGACGGGGAAAACAACTGTTTTTT
CASSTRQGRGKQLFF
>TRBJ2-5|TRBV11-3|TRBD2
TGTGCCAGCAGCCTGGGGGTAGCGGGGAAAGAGACCCAGTACTTC
CASSLGVAGKETQYF
>TRBJ2-7|TRBV2|TRBD2
TGTGCCACCAGAGGAGAGCGGGGGGGCCACCTTCCTTTTTACGAGCAGTACTTC
CATRGERGGHLPFYEQYF
>TRBJ2-7|TRBV6-1|TRBD1
TGTGCCAGCATTACAGACAGGGCCCCCTACGAGCAGTACTTC
CASITDRAPYEQYF